This record covers a single T cell receptor beta chain. What it recognizes is unknown. These data come from a study of STAT3 mutations in large granular lymphocyte leukemia. Study summary: Immunosuppressive therapy was given to more than half of T-LGLL patients.

TCRbeta libraries averaged around 40,000 productive templates per sample. Profiling relied on immunoSEQ multiplex PCR, and the TCRdb table lists in-frame clones only, not all of them. The sample carries 15,000 or so clones, roughly 91% recorded once. Study-wide results and caveats: At least one immunodominant TCR beta clonotype appeared in every T-cell large granular lymphocyte leukemia patient.

The CDR3 is 13 residues long. With 6 bases removed from V and 1 base from J, the gap between germline ends came to 9 bases. Germline V gene sequence: CDR1 MNHNY, CDR2 SVGAGI (reference sequence). This clonotype was sampled from a woman between 45 and 60 years old with T-cell large granular lymphocyte leukemia. Some clones in this sample may be carry-over from other donors' samples. The chain joins TRBV6-6 to TRBJ1-1; D gene uncertain. Input material: peripheral blood mononuclear cells. The CDR3 region is CASSRAGNTEAFF. CDR3 bases: TGTGCCAGCAGCCGGGCGGGGAACACTGAAGCTTTCTTT.